The 26 T cell receptor beta chains presented below share a single source sample, sequenced in a study of blood T cell repertoires in COVID-19. Some clones are missing from TCRdb's copy, which holds only in-frame ones; the method was immunoSEQ multiplex PCR. Among about 240,000 clones listed, around 80% were seen once. Sequencing used peripheral blood. The receptors were sampled from a woman under 30 with acute or convalescent COVID-19.

J is TRBJ2-1 and V is TRBV13, with TRBD2 matching over 12 bases. J was trimmed by 7 bases and V by 3 bases; bases with no gene match: 10. Germline CDR1 reads PRHDT; CDR2 reads FYEKMQ (reference sequence). The CDR3 consists of 17 residues. The CDR3 loop is CASSFRLAGEMRNEQFF. The CDR3, as DNA: TGTGCCAGCAGCTTCCGACTAGCGGGAGAAATGAGGAATGAGCAGTTCTTC. Together with reference TRBV13 and TRBJ2-1, the CDR3 gives the full variable domain: AAGVIQSPRHLIKEKRETATLKCYPIPRHDTVYWYQQGPGQDPQFLISFYEKMQSDKGSIPDRFSAQQFSDYHSELNMSSLELGDSALYFCASSFRLAGEMRNEQFFGPGTRLTVL.

The J gene is TRBJ2-5, the V gene TRBV7-9; 9 bases agree with TRBD2. With 1 base clipped from V and 2 bases from J, the junction kept 5 bases outside the gene matches. The CDR3 consists of 16 residues. The germline V gene encodes CDR1 SEHNR and CDR2 FQNEAQ (reference sequence). CDR3 nucleotides: TGTGCCAGCAGCTTAGGTAGCGGGAGTCTTCAAGAGACCCAGTACTTC. It translates to CASSLGSGSLQETQYF.

The rearrangement uses TRBV27 and TRBJ2-6; 7 bases are a match to TRBD1. Per the germline V gene, CDR1 is MNHEY and CDR2 is SMNVEV (reference sequence). This CDR3 has 16 residues. V was clipped by 6 bases and J by 0 bases; unmatched bases: 5. CDR3 sequence (DNA): TGTGCCAGCAGGAGGGGGCCTAGCTCTGGGGCCAACGTCCTGACTTTC. This sequence encodes CASRRGPSSGANVLTF.

The J gene is TRBJ2-5, the V gene TRBV4-3; 10 bases are shared with TRBD2. The trim removed 1 base at V and 4 bases at J, leaving 9 bases unmatched. The CDR3 is made up of 17 amino acids. Germline V CDR1 and CDR2: LGHNA, YSLEER. CDR3 protein: CASSQGAPLAGVETQYF. The CDR3 DNA follows: TGCGCCAGCAGCCAAGGGGCCCCTCTAGCGGGAGTAGAGACCCAGTACTTC.

This clone was found a few times. The chain carries TRBV2 and TRBJ1-4, with 7 bases fitting TRBD1. This CDR3 region has 14 residues. J lost 5 bases, V lost 9 bases, and 9 bases had no gene match. From germline, CDR1 is SNHLY and CDR2 FYNNEI. The CDR3 spells CASRTGQTNEKLFF. In DNA, the CDR3 is TGTGCCAGTAGAACGGGACAGACGAATGAAAAACTGTTTTTT.

J is TRBJ1-5 and V is TRBV4-1; D is possibly TRBD1 (6 bases). The CDR3 length is 17 residues. Trimming cost V 0 bases and J 9 bases, with 21 bases left between them. Germline CDR1 reads MGHRA; CDR2 reads YSYEKL. The CDR3 protein is CASSQELITGLDRPQHF. Written as DNA, the CDR3 is TGCGCCAGCAGCCAAGAACTTATTACAGGGCTTGATAGGCCCCAGCATTTT.

About this clone: Other DNA sequences in the sample encode the same CDR3. V usage is TRBV10-3 and J usage is TRBJ2-7; 8 nucleotides line up with TRBD1. The CDR3 contains 12 residues. Germline V lookup: CDR1 ENHRY, CDR2 SYGVKD. The ends lost 4 bases at V and 4 bases at J; junction bases unmatched: 0. The CDR3 region is CAISGQGYEQYF. CDR3 DNA sequence: TGTGCCATCAGTGGACAGGGGTACGAGCAGTACTTC.

This sequence joins TRBV27 and TRBJ2-7; 7 nucleotides agree with TRBD2. Germline CDR1 and CDR2: MNHEY and SMNVEV (reference sequence). V gave up 10 bases and J gave up 0 bases; unmatched junction bases: 12. The CDR3 is made up of 15 amino acids. Written as DNA, the CDR3 is TGTGCCACCAAGGGGTTGGGGGGGGGCTCCTACGAGCAGTACTTC. This codes for CATKGLGGGSYEQYF.

The chain recombines TRBV10-2 with TRBJ2-7; D not certain. The CDR3 is 11 amino acids. With 7 bases removed from V and 5 bases from J, the gap between germline ends came to 9 bases. Germline V gives CDR1 WSHSY, CDR2 SAAADI. In DNA form, the CDR3 reads TGCGCCAGCACGGGTTCAGACGAGCAGTACTTC. Translation gives CASTGSDEQYF.

The chain carries TRBV18 and TRBJ2-7; tentatively, D is TRBD1 (6 bases). Germline CDR1 and CDR2: KGHSH and LQKENI. V was pared by 0 bases and J by 1 base, with 10 bases between. The CDR3 sequence is 15 residues long. This chain's CDR3 is CASSPPNRDSYEQYF. In nucleotides, the CDR3 is TGTGCCAGCTCACCACCAAACAGGGATTCCTACGAGCAGTACTTC.

The V gene is TRBV10-3, the J gene TRBJ2-1, with a tentative D call TRBD2 (5 bases). The V end was cut by 7 bases, the J end by 4 bases, with 14 bases between. The CDR3 is 14 residues long. Germline V lookup: CDR1 ENHRY, CDR2 SYGVKD. CDR3 amino acids: CAINSGIVYNEQFF. The CDR3 DNA reads TGTGCCATCAACTCCGGGATCGTATACAATGAGCAGTTCTTC.

This clone was detected a few times. The chain carries TRBV6-2 or TRBV6-3 and TRBJ1-4, with 7 bases lining up with TRBD1. Germline assignment: CDR1 MNHEY and CDR2 SVGEGT. The ends lost 6 bases at V and 7 bases at J; junction bases unmatched: 8. The CDR3 runs 14 residues. CDR3 in DNA: TGTGCCAGCAGCAAACAGGGGACGAGTGAAAAACTGTTTTTT. It encodes CASSKQGTSEKLFF.

V is TRBV27 and J is TRBJ1-5; weak D call: TRBD1 (6 bases). Trimming took off 5 bases at V and 9 bases at J, with 17 bases between the two ends. In germline, CDR1 is MNHEY, CDR2 SMNVEV (reference sequence). This CDR3 has 14 amino acids. In nucleotides, the CDR3 is TGTGCCAGCAGTCTCGGGACAATGGGTTGGCCCCAGCATTTT. Amino acids: CASSLGTMGWPQHF.

The chain employs TRBV4-2 and TRBJ1-4; no clear D. This CDR3 spans 13 amino acids. The germline CDR1 and CDR2 sequences are LGHNA and YNFKEQ. V was pared by 5 bases and J by 4 bases, with 8 bases between. Written as DNA, the CDR3 is TGTGCCAGCAGCACAGATATTAATGAAAAACTGTTTTTT. It encodes CASSTDINEKLFF.

The chain joins TRBV19 to TRBJ2-3, with 7 positions matching TRBD1. CDR1 is LNHDA and CDR2 is SQIVND in the germline V gene (reference sequence). The trim removed 8 bases at V and 2 bases at J, leaving 4 bases unmatched. The CDR3 extends over 13 amino acids. This chain's CDR3 is CASQGQVTDTQYF. For the CDR3, the DNA is TGTGCCAGTCAAGGACAGGTCACAGATACGCAGTATTTT.

The chain couples TRBV28 to TRBJ2-7; TRBD2 is a possible D gene (5 bases). The CDR3 spans 14 residues. Trimming cost V 7 bases and J 1 base, with 14 bases left between them. The germline CDR1 and CDR2 sequences are MDHEN and SYDVKM. The CDR3 nucleotides are TGTGCCAGCACCGAAACCGGGGAATCCTACGAGCAGTACTTC. Residues: CASTETGESYEQYF.

The rearrangement links TRBV12-3 or TRBV12-4 to TRBJ1-1, with 9 bases fitting TRBD1. Unmatched junction bases numbered 10, after V lost 7 bases and J lost 10 bases. The CDR3 spans 13 residues. The chain's CDR3 is CASTSKGGQGAFF. The CDR3 DNA reads as TGTGCCAGCACCTCAAAGGGGGGACAGGGAGCTTTCTTT.

The chain joins TRBV19 to TRBJ2-3; 14 positions agree with TRBD2. CDR3 length: 17 amino acids. Germline values: CDR1 LNHDA, CDR2 SQIVND (reference sequence). The V and J ends lost 3 bases and 6 bases, in that order; junction bases with no gene match: 8. Written as DNA, the CDR3 is TGTGCCAGTAGTATGGGGACTAGCGGGAGTTTGTCCGATACGCAGTATTTT. This codes for CASSMGTSGSLSDTQYF.

This clone was counted only a few times. The genes are TRBV7-2 and TRBJ2-7; TRBD1 aligns across 7 bases. Trimming took 3 bases from V and 1 from J; bases not matched to a gene: 6. CDR3 length: 15 residues. Germline CDR1 and CDR2: SGHTA and FQGNSA. The CDR3, as DNA: TGTGCCAGCAGCTTCCACAGGGGCGCATCCTACGAGCAGTACTTC. Translating it yields CASSFHRGASYEQYF.

This chain links TRBV7-3 with TRBJ2-3; D remains ambiguous. This CDR3 contains 14 residues. The V gene's germline CDR1 is SGHTA and CDR2 FQGTGA. V was shortened by 1 base and J by 3 bases, with 8 bases between the two germline ends. The CDR3 region is CASSLKPSTDTQYF. CDR3 DNA: TGTGCCAGCAGCTTAAAGCCCTCGACAGATACGCAGTATTTT.

The J gene is TRBJ2-1, the V gene TRBV20-1; 7 bases are shared with TRBD2. Germline CDR1 is DFQATT and CDR2 is SNEGSKA (reference sequence). This CDR3 spans 13 amino acids. J gave up 7 bases and V 3 bases, and 6 bases lay outside the gene matches. The CDR3 coding sequence is TGCAGTGCTAGTTGGGAGGGCTTAAATGAGCAGTTCTTC. This sequence encodes CSASWEGLNEQFF.

There are a few counts of this clone. The sample holds other DNA sequences that translate to the same CDR3. CDR3 in amino acids: CASSPPGGRDNEQFF. CDR3 sequence (DNA): TGTGCCAGCAGCCCCCCCGGAGGGCGGGACAATGAGCAGTTCTTC. The chain uses TRBV7-2 and TRBJ2-1; D might be TRBD2 (6 bases). Trimming pared 5 bases from V and 5 bases from J, leaving 16 bases between. Germline lookup yields CDR1 SGHTA and CDR2 FQGNSA. This CDR3 is 15 amino acids long.

The genes are TRBV4-2 and TRBJ2-7; D not resolved. V lost 0 bases and J lost 1, with 7 bases in between. Germline values: CDR1 LGHNA, CDR2 YNFKEQ. The CDR3 loop spans 14 amino acids. CDR3 nucleotide sequence: TGTGCCAGCAGCCAAGATAAGCTTTCCTACGAGCAGTACTTC. Translating gives CASSQDKLSYEQYF.

The V and J genes are TRBV28 and TRBJ2-5; D not certain. The CDR3 totals 12 residues. Germline V gene data show CDR1 as MDHEN and CDR2 as SYDVKM. Trimming removed 6 bases at V and 3 bases at J, with 8 bases between. DNA of the CDR3: TGTGCCAGCAGCGGGTTGAAAGAGACCCAGTACTTC. It yields the protein CASSGLKETQYF.

The V call is TRBV5-6, the J call TRBJ2-5; 7 bases align to TRBD2. Germline lookup yields CDR1 SGHDT and CDR2 YYEEEE. This CDR3 region has 18 residues. V dropped 4 bases and J dropped 1; count of bases not matched to a gene: 16. The CDR3 region is CASSPMGRAGLIQETQYF. CDR3 in DNA: TGTGCCAGCAGCCCCATGGGGAGGGCGGGATTAATCCAAGAGACCCAGTACTTC.

CDR3 in amino acids: CASSPRLAGGPYEQYF. As DNA, the CDR3 is TGTGCCAGCTCACCTAGACTAGCGGGAGGGCCATACGAGCAGTACTTC. The chain carries TRBV18 and TRBJ2-7; 14 nucleotides match TRBD2. The CDR3 loop spans 16 amino acids. Germline CDR1 is KGHSH and CDR2 is LQKENI. V dropped 3 bases and J dropped 4; count of bases not matched to a gene: 5.